The T cell receptor beta chain described here comes from a study of cytomegalovirus exposure and HLA in healthy donors (dated by TCRdb to the late 2010s). A note on the overall study: According to an earlier analysis of 550 to 700 of the donors, about 170 million T cells yielded 117 million unique TCR beta sequences and approximately 280 Gb of sequence data. About 280 gigabases of sequencing data and 70 million to 95 million unique TCR sequences made up an early release that covered approximately 700 HLA-typed donors. The genetic ancestry cluster associated with self-reported Caucasian donors included about 81% of the approximately 410 genotyped donors. The study aimed to test whether cataloging public T cell receptors could reveal signatures of past pathogen exposure. The study profiled the T cell repertoires of around 700 subjects by immunosequencing and related them to cytomegalovirus serostatus. Along with the 666-subject first cohort, a separate validation cohort of about 110 different subjects was used. To predict cytomegalovirus infection status, the study brought together high-throughput TCR immunosequencing, statistical association of individual TCRs with disease status, and machine learning. A later analysis re-examined previously published TCR beta repertoires from roughly 650 donors and added high-resolution HLA genotyping to investigate patterns of TCR occurrence. Rather than using new phenotypic data, the later analysis identified candidate immune exposures from TCR beta sequences and from how often those sequences occurred across donors. An earlier analysis of several hundred of the donors applied high-throughput TCR beta sequencing to assess whether each TCR beta V gene segment acted as functional or pseudogenic. Donor age, sex, ethnicity and CMV serostatus were compiled together with the repertoire data. A later genetic analysis took genome-wide SNP genotypes for about three fifths of the roughly 700 donors and used that subset as a discovery cohort. All discovery cohort repertoires had been generated using a single sequencing platform. HLA typing covered class I and class II loci at four-digit resolution. The number of donors typed differed by locus, with roughly 629-640 for A, B, C, DRB1 and DQB1, roughly 520 for DQA1, 600 to 610 for DPA1, and 472 for DPB1. Because of strong linkage in the cohort, roughly five DR-DQ haplotypes were treated as single units for association and clustering. Among 398 genotyped donors of the cohort, an average of approximately 240,000 unique TCR beta nucleotide sequences were sequenced per donor, roughly a sixth of them non-productive. Findings and caveats that apply to the study as a whole: The study gave a list of about 170 TCR beta chains associated with cytomegalovirus. A cluster of highly shared sequence variants was judged likely to be a technical artifact of the sequencing pipeline. In a later analysis, several top co-occurrence clusters were reported to appear linked to parvovirus B19, influenza, CMV and Epstein-Barr virus. In this cohort, only TCR beta chains were sequenced, and detectable features were limited by the absence of alpha or paired-chain data. Immune exposure information for the cohort was limited to CMV serostatus. A few of the identified cytomegalovirus-associated TCR beta chains were confirmed in vitro to be specific for cytomegalovirus antigens. Strong co-occurrence of HLA alleles, especially DR and DQ, made assigning TCR associations to individual alleles difficult. In a later analysis, the rate of TCR association differed among HLA loci, with DRB1 alleles having the most associated TCRs and HLA-C alleles having the fewest. Some IMGT-functional V segments, including TRBV6-2 and TRBV6-3, could not be distinguished by the 87-base-pair reads and were therefore excluded. In a later analysis, around 17,000 TCR beta sequences were associated with specific HLA alleles at a false discovery rate of 0.05. A further reported finding was that TCR beta sequences accurately predicted the HLA-A and HLA-B alleles for most subjects in the first cohort. Linkage disequilibrium might explain the correlated functional status among segregating V segments, but an unknown experimental factor could not be ruled out. Approximately 16 rarely observed V segments, including chromosome 9 orphons, were excluded from the earlier analysis of about 500 of the donors because counts were too low. In an earlier analysis of around 600 of the donors, most TCR beta V segments appeared in productive rearrangements about 87% or about 30% of the time, broadly matching IMGT annotations. A later analysis found that HLA-associated TCR beta chains were more clonally expanded and had lower generation probabilities than equally common non-associated chains. According to a later genetic analysis, donors in an Asian-associated ancestry cluster had fewer N-insertions in productive TCRs than the approximately 700-donor mean. According to a later analysis, most CMV-associated TCR beta chains appeared to be HLA-restricted, and the HLA associations seemed to be driven largely by CMV exposure. Roughly uniform sequencing depth across donors was assumed in presence/absence analyses, although this assumption may not hold. The authors suggested that the approach could potentially be generalized to other disease states and immunological phenotypes. Most TCR sequences were observed very rarely across donors, whereas some public TCRs were present in many individuals. The classifier was reported to diagnose cytomegalovirus status with high specificity and sensitivity in both the original cohort and the validation cohort. V-gene and J-gene trimming of TCR beta chains was associated with a missense DCLRE1C variant in a later genetic analysis, and the association was replicated in an independent cohort. Because some donors lacked HLA typing at each locus, the association tests relied only on the typed subset.

As concerns this clone: Its antigen is unknown. No clone much larger than this one lies a single base away; base qualities are absent.

The cohort comprised some 680 healthy bone marrow donors. Cohort members were all nominally healthy when sampled, although unrecorded immune exposures were likely present. The donor tested CMV seronegative and was one of the 352 seronegative cohort members. Every donor gave a peripheral blood sample, and the peripheral blood mononuclear cells from that sample were used for TCR beta sequencing. The Qiagen DNeasy Blood Extraction Kit was used to extract genomic DNA from the blood cell samples. The protocol used for the library was the immunoSEQ multiplex PCR assay. The multiplex PCR relied on a mix of 60 forward primers for TCR Vbeta segments and 13 reverse primers for TCR Jbeta segments. Amplification of the CDR3 region of rearranged TCR beta genes was performed with a multiplex PCR assay on genomic DNA. On the Illumina HiSeq System, the amplified TCR beta libraries were sequenced as 87-base-pair reads. The study's own analysis went as follows. In a later analysis, tens of millions of unique TCR beta chains were counted across the roughly 700 repertoires, and approximately 9.9 million of these chains were shared by at least two donors. A nearest-neighbor algorithm error-corrected the raw reads and collapsed the reads into unique sequences, merging closely related sequences to remove PCR and sequencing errors. CDR3 sequences were aligned to IMGT reference sequences to assign V, D and J gene segments. For a sequence to be retained, a match of at least six nucleotides to both a V gene segment and a J gene segment was required. A rearrangement was called productive if the CDR3 had no stop codons and remained in frame with V and J, and every other rearrangement was called non-productive. CDR3 was defined by IMGT convention, running from the second conserved V-encoded cysteine to the conserved J-encoded phenylalanine. Sequences without an unambiguous match to a single V gene segment were excluded from the earlier analysis of approximately 560 of the donors. In an earlier analysis of 450 to 750 of the donors, a V segment was called functional when productive rearrangements were above 56.7%, and segregating when the standard deviation between donors exceeded 5%. To diagnose cytomegalovirus status from the catalog of TCR beta chain sequences, a statistical classification framework was built. In a later analysis, V and J genes were assigned by comparing TCR nucleotide sequences against IMGT/GENE-DB human TR gene sequences. A later analysis assigned CDR3 sequences and most-parsimonious VDJ recombination scenarios with the TCRdist pipeline. A later analysis defined each TCR beta chain by its CDR3 amino acid sequence plus V-gene family, and excluded reads lacking a unique V-gene family. In a later analysis, some 600 highly shared, low-generation-probability nucleotide sequences were removed to address suspected cross-contamination and a sequencing artifact. In a later analysis, a clonal expansion index for each public chain was calculated from normalized within-repertoire ranks of inferred template counts. Generation probabilities in a later analysis came from a VDJ recombination model fitted to out-of-frame rearrangements, and those results were checked against IGoR. A later analysis scored TCR-TCR, TCR-HLA and TCR-CMV co-occurrence with hypergeometric tests, applying a repertoire-size bias correction to TCR pairs. False discovery rates were estimated in a later analysis by permuting HLA or CMV assignments 20 times. In a later analysis, co-occurring TCRs were grouped using DBSCAN, with TCRdist sequence similarity added in when clustering inside HLA-allele-positive subsets. For co-occurrence clustering, repertoires with fewer than 30,000 or more than 120,000 public chains were excluded, along with about five repertoires with anomalous nucleotide sharing. The table was pulled from immuneACCESS by TCRdb, which kept in-frame rearrangements only. Such tables lose some clones; where checked, under half of the loss comes from unresolved V genes, and the rest has no known cause. V, J and clone size derive from that table, while D and trimming were established from the DNA sequence. For this sample the table gives over 150,000 clones, of which about 75% were detected only once. The ten most abundant clones make up approximately 1.4% of the sample.

Inclusive of the bounding cysteine and phenylalanine, the CDR3 is 15 residues long. Of all the DNA, just the CDR3 is kept, 45 bases in frame from base 1. At the junction V is shortened by 2 bases and J by 10 bases; bases outside the gene matches: 9. In the germline V gene, CDR1 corresponds to SGDLS and CDR2 to YYNGEE. Specimen: PBMCs. This receptor was taken from a man aged 18 to 30 in good health and CMV-seronegative. The sequence links TRBV9 to TRBJ2-1; 10 bases in the junction line up with TRBD2. The CDR3 region has the sequence CASSVRTSGGGEQFF. The sequenced DNA is TGTGCCAGCAGCGTCAGGACTAGCGGAGGCGGGGAGCAGTTCTTC.